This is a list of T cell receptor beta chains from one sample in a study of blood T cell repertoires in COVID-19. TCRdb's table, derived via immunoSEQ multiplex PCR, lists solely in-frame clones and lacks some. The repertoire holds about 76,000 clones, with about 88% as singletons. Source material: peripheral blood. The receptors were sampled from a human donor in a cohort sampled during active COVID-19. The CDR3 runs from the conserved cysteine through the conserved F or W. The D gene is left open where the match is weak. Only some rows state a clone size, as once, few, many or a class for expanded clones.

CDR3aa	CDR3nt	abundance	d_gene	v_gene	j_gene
CSVEKGAADTQYF	TGCAGCGTTGAAAAGGGGGCGGCAGATACGCAGTATTTT	-	TRBD1	TRBV29-1	TRBJ2-3
CATGGTGGTGELFF	TGTGCCACCGGAGGGACAGGGGGAACCGGGGAGCTGTTTTTT	-	TRBD1	TRBV10-3	TRBJ2-2
CASSLFISGNTIYF	TGTGCCAGCAGCTTATTTATCTCTGGAAACACCATATATTTT	-	-	TRBV5-6	TRBJ1-3
CATSINLLAGGEQYF	TGTGCCACCAGCATCAATTTGCTAGCGGGAGGGGAGCAGTACTTC	-	TRBD2	TRBV15	TRBJ2-7
CASSLGVNTEAFF	TGTGCCAGCAGTTTAGGAGTGAACACTGAAGCTTTCTTT	once	-	TRBV12-3/TRBV12-4	TRBJ1-1
CASSQVLEQYF	TGTGCCAGCAGCCAAGTATTAGAGCAGTACTTC	few	-	TRBV14	TRBJ2-7
CASSLGQGAIYGYTF	TGTGCCAGCAGTTTAGGGCAGGGGGCTATCTATGGCTACACCTTC	-	TRBD1	TRBV28	TRBJ1-2
CASSPGAQETQYF	TGTGCCAGCAGCCCCGGTGCCCAAGAGACCCAGTACTTC	-	-	TRBV7-3	TRBJ2-5
CATSGLGQGIDEQYF	TGTGCCACCAGCGGTTTGGGACAGGGTATCGACGAGCAGTACTTC	once	TRBD1	TRBV15	TRBJ2-7
CASKQGGEKLFF	TGTGCCAGCAAGCAGGGGGGTGAAAAACTGTTTTTT	-	TRBD1	TRBV25-1	TRBJ1-4
CASSGGSSYNEQFF	TGTGCCAGCAGTGGCGGGAGCTCCTACAATGAGCAGTTCTTC	-	TRBD2	TRBV2	TRBJ2-1
CASSLAPNYAGELFF	TGTGCCAGCAGCTTAGCCCCAAACTACGCCGGGGAGCTGTTTTTT	-	-	TRBV7-2	TRBJ2-2
CASSYFGRSYEQYF	TGTGCCAGCAGTTACTTCGGTCGCTCCTACGAGCAGTACTTC	-	-	TRBV6-5	TRBJ2-7
CASSPLQGTFLRGF	TGTGCCAGCAGTCCCCTGCAGGGTACTTTTCTCAGAGGCTTC	-	-	TRBV28	TRBJ1-2
CASSLQGAGANEKLFF	TGCGCCAGCAGCCTCCAGGGGGCGGGTGCTAATGAAAAACTGTTTTTT	-	TRBD1	TRBV5-1	TRBJ1-4
CSASGLAVEQFF	TGCAGTGCTAGTGGACTAGCGGTTGAGCAGTTCTTC	-	TRBD2	TRBV20-1	TRBJ2-1
CATSDLPQWAGDDTGELFF	TGTGCCACCAGTGATTTGCCCCAGTGGGCAGGGGACGATACCGGGGAGCTGTTTTTT	-	-	TRBV24-1	TRBJ2-2
CASSDEGGNQPQHF	TGTGCCAGCAGTGACGAAGGGGGAAATCAGCCCCAGCATTTT	-	-	TRBV2	TRBJ1-5
CASSILSGGDYGYTF	TGTGCCAGTAGTATCCTTTCAGGCGGGGACTATGGCTACACCTTC	-	-	TRBV19	TRBJ1-2
CASSYSAGGETQYF	TGTGCCAGCAGTTACTCGGCGGGAGGTGAGACCCAGTACTTC	-	TRBD2	TRBV6-2/TRBV6-3	TRBJ2-5
CASSQGHNEQFF	TGTGCCAGCAGCCAAGGGCACAATGAGCAGTTCTTC	-	-	TRBV3-1/TRBV3-2	TRBJ2-1
CASRIAGVNTGELFF	TGTGCCAGTAGGATAGCGGGGGTCAACACCGGGGAGCTGTTTTTT	-	TRBD2	TRBV19	TRBJ2-2
CASSLNGDTEQFF	TGTGCCAGCAGCTTAAATGGGGACACCGAGCAGTTCTTC	-	-	TRBV7-3	TRBJ2-1
CASSQDPGGNSPLHF	TGCGCCAGCAGCCAAGATCCAGGGGGTAATTCACCCCTCCACTTT	few	TRBD1	TRBV4-3	TRBJ1-6
CASSLAAQGVNEQFF	TGTGCCAGCAGCTTAGCCGCCCAGGGGGTCAATGAGCAGTTCTTC	-	TRBD1	TRBV7-6	TRBJ2-1
CASSVRGRQPQHF	TGTGCCAGCAGCGTCAGGGGTCGGCAGCCCCAGCATTTT	few	-	TRBV27	TRBJ1-5
CASSSSLVGVYNEQFF	TGTGCCAGCAGCTCATCCCTAGTCGGCGTTTACAATGAGCAGTTCTTC	-	-	TRBV11-3	TRBJ2-1
CASSSTRDSGVGTDTQYF	TGTGCCAGCAGCTCGACCCGCGATTCGGGGGTAGGTACAGATACGCAGTATTTT	-	-	TRBV7-3	TRBJ2-3
CASSPPGQGNRVGEKLFF	TGTGCCAGCTCACCACCGGGACAGGGGAATAGAGTGGGTGAAAAACTGTTTTTT	-	TRBD1	TRBV18	TRBJ1-4
CASSADPSSYEQYF	TGTGCCAGCAGCGCTGATCCCAGCTCCTACGAGCAGTACTTC	-	-	TRBV9	TRBJ2-7
CAISDGAGGPGTDTQYF	TGTGCCATCAGTGATGGGGCGGGAGGGCCCGGCACAGATACGCAGTATTTT	-	TRBD2	TRBV10-3	TRBJ2-3
CAIASGRSTDTQYF	TGTGCCATCGCTAGCGGGAGGTCCACAGATACGCAGTATTTT	-	TRBD2	TRBV10-3	TRBJ2-3
CASSSPGGSGANVLTF	TGTGCCAGCAGTTCCCCGGGGGGCTCTGGGGCCAACGTCCTGACTTTC	-	TRBD2	TRBV5-6	TRBJ2-6
CASSYQDGYTIYF	TGTGCCAGCAGTTACCAGGATGGGTACACCATATATTTT	-	-	TRBV6-5	TRBJ1-3
CASSQAYGFGQPQHF	TGTGCCAGCAGCCAAGCGTACGGGTTCGGTCAGCCCCAGCATTTT	-	-	TRBV3-1/TRBV3-2	TRBJ1-5